What follows describes a single T cell receptor beta chain. This sample stems from a study of T cell responses to AZD1222 COVID-19 vaccine. TCRdb keeps only in-frame clones here, not all; method: immunoSEQ multiplex PCR. The sample includes around 140,000 clones, approximately 88% of them seen just once. Trimming stripped 4 bases from V and 3 bases from J, with 17 bases between. Germline CDR1 SGHRS, CDR2 YFSETQ. This CDR3 region has 16 residues. The clonotype comes from an adult who received the MenACWY meningococcal vaccine as a control. The material was peripheral blood, obtained 28 days after the second dose of the MenACWY control vaccine. The chain links TRBV5-1 to TRBJ2-4, with D hard to call. The CDR3 reads CASSRSGPQGKNIQYF. In nucleotides, the CDR3 is TGCGCCAGCAGCCGGTCGGGTCCCCAAGGCAAAAACATTCAGTACTTC. Full variable domain (missing parts from reference TRBV5-1 and TRBJ2-4): KAGVTQTPRYLIKTRGQQVTLSCSPISGHRSVSWYQQTPGQGLQFLFEYFSETQRNKGNFPGRFSGRQFSNSRSEMNVSTLELGDSALYLCASSRSGPQGKNIQYFGAGTRLSVL.